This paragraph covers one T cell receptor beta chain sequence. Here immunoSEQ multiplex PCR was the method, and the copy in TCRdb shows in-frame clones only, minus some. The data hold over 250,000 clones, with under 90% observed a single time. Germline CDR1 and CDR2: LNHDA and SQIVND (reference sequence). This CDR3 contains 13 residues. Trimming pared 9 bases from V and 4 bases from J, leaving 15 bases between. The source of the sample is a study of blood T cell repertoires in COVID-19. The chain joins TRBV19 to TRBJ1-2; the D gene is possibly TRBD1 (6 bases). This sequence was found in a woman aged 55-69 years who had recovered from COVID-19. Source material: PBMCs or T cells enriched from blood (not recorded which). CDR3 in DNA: TGTGCCAGCTCGATACAGGGAAGCTATGGCTACACCTTC. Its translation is CASSIQGSYGYTF.